Detailed here is one T cell receptor (beta chain). Sequencing used immunoSEQ multiplex PCR; TCRdb keeps in-frame clones, though not all of them. The data hold some 150,000 clones, with roughly 80% observed a single time. The source of the sample is a study of blood T cell repertoires in COVID-19. About the research overall: Donors in the United States, Italy and Spain gave samples during acute or convalescent COVID-19. PBMCs, B-cell-depleted T cells, or T cells were the source of the cDNA or gDNA that made up the material.

The CDR3 runs 15 residues. Germline V gene data show CDR1 as KGHSH and CDR2 as LQKENI. V lost 5 bases and J 0 bases, leaving 10 bases between the germline ends. The chain has TRBV18 and TRBJ2-2, with D possibly being TRBD1 (6 bases). The sample was peripheral blood. This receptor was taken from a woman aged 80 or older with acute or convalescent COVID-19. The DNA of the CDR3 is TGTGCCAGCTCAGTCGGGACAACGAACACCGGGGAGCTGTTTTTT. Amino acid sequence: CASSVGTTNTGELFF. The complete variable domain, with remaining parts taken from reference TRBV18 and TRBJ2-2, reads NAGVMQNPRHLVRRRGQEARLRCSPMKGHSHVYWYRQLPEEGLKFMVYLQKENIIDESGMPKERFSAEFPKEGPSILRIQQVVRGDSAAYFCASSVGTTNTGELFFGEGSRLTVL.